The present T cell receptor (beta chain) was sequenced within a study of cytomegalovirus exposure and HLA in healthy donors. Turning to this clone: Its antigen is not identified.

Study-wide results and caveats: On later analysis, the bulk of CMV-associated TCR beta chains appeared to be HLA-restricted. Later analysis reportedly placed an Asian-associated ancestry cluster below the roughly 700-donor mean in N-insertions.

The primer mix had 60 Vbeta and 13 Jbeta primers. Repertoires were generated with immunoSEQ multiplex PCR, while TCRdb's copy carries only in-frame clones and drops some. The sample data list under 200,000 clones. Material for sequencing was PBMCs. This TCR came from a woman aged 18-35 years in good health and CMV-seropositive.

Here the CDR3 reads CASSHLRGGYGYTF. The CDR3 region has the DNA TGTGCCAGCAGCCATCTGCGGGGTGGCTATGGCTACACCTTC. The J gene is TRBJ1-2, the V gene TRBV14; D remains unclear. This CDR3 is 14 amino acids long. V gave up 3 bases and J gave up 4 bases, with 12 bases separating them. Per the germline V gene, CDR1 is SGHDN and CDR2 is FVKESK. The complete variable domain, with remaining parts taken from reference TRBV14 and TRBJ1-2, reads EAGVTQFPSHSVIEKGQTVTLRCDPISGHDNLYWYRRVMGKEIKFLLHFVKESKQDESGMPNNRFLAERTGGTYSTLKVQPAELEDSGVYFCASSHLRGGYGYTFGSGTRLTVV.